This TCR beta chain originates from a study of shared clonotypes between healthy human individuals. Study context: Each donor's CD4 naive and CD4 memory cells filled three plates apiece, CD8 naive two, and CD8 memory one.

Using immunoSEQ multiplex PCR, the repertoire was profiled, and TCRdb retains in-frame clones only, with some absent. Among about 2,500,000 clones listed, 85% to 95% were seen once. Trimming took 1 base from V and 6 from J, leaving 13 bases between them. CDR1 is LNHDA and CDR2 is SQIVND in the germline V gene (reference sequence). The CDR3 loop spans 15 amino acids. Donors were Caucasian adults residing in Nashville, Tennessee, USA. The split of CD4+ cells yielded CD45RA+ naive and CD45RA-negative memory subsets. The chain employs TRBV19 and TRBJ1-5, with a tentative D call TRBD1 (5 bases). Source material: naive CD4+ T cells sorted from blood. Subset of the sample: CD45RA+ positively selected. This TCR was recovered from a man between 18 and 29 years old in good health. This CDR3 reads CASSIGQGEVQPQHF. DNA for the CDR3: TGTGCCAGTAGTATAGGCCAGGGAGAGGTTCAGCCCCAGCATTTT.